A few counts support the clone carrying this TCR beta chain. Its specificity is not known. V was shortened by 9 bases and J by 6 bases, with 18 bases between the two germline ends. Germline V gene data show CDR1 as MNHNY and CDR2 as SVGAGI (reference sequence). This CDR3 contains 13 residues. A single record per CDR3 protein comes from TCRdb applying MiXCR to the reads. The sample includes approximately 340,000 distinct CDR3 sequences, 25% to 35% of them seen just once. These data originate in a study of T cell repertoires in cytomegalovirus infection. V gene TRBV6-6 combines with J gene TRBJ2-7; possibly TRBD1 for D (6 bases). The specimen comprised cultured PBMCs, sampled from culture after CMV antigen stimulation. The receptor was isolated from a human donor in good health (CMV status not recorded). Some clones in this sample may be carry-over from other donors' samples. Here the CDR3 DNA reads TGTGCCAGTGAATGGGACAAAAACGGCGAGCAGTACTTC. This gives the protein CASEWDKNGEQYF.